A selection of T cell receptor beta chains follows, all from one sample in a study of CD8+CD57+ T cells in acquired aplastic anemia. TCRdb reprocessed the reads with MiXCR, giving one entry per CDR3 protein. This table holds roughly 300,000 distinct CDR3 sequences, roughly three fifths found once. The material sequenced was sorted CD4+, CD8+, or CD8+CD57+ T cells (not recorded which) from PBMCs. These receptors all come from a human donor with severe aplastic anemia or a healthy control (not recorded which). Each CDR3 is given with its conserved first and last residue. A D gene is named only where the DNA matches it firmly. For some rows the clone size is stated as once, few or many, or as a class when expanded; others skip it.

cdr3_aa: CASSLSPQSYEQYF
cdr3_nt: TGTGCCAGCAGCTTAAGCCCGCAATCCTACGAGCAGTACTTC
v_call: TRBV7-9
j_call: TRBJ2-7
cdr3_length: 14
clone_size: few
d_call: -

cdr3_aa: CASSGPSTGAVYEQYF
cdr3_nt: TGTGCCAGCAGTGGACCTTCGACAGGGGCCGTCTACGAGCAGTACTTC
v_call: TRBV2
j_call: TRBJ2-7
cdr3_length: 16
clone_size: -
d_call: TRBD1

cdr3_aa: CASSVEGGAASPDTQYF
cdr3_nt: TGTGCCAGCAGCGTAGAAGGCGGGGCCGCGAGCCCAGATACGCAGTATTTT
v_call: TRBV2
j_call: TRBJ2-3
cdr3_length: 17
clone_size: -
d_call: -

cdr3_aa: CASSFDSGGGGKQYF
cdr3_nt: TGCGCCAGCAGCTTCGACAGTGGGGGGGGGGGCAAGCAGTACTTC
v_call: TRBV5-1
j_call: TRBJ2-7
cdr3_length: 15
clone_size: many
d_call: -

cdr3_aa: CARSLGLAGYEQYF
cdr3_nt: TGTGCCCGCAGCTTGGGACTAGCGGGATACGAGCAGTACTTC
v_call: TRBV7-2
j_call: TRBJ2-7
cdr3_length: 14
clone_size: once
d_call: TRBD2

cdr3_aa: CASSRTGPYNEQFF
cdr3_nt: TGTGCCAGCAGCCGTACCGGGCCTTACAATGAGCAGTTCTTC
v_call: TRBV7-6
j_call: TRBJ2-1
cdr3_length: 14
clone_size: few
d_call: -

cdr3_aa: CASSLRGRWSGANVLTF
cdr3_nt: TGTGCCAGCAGCTTGAGGGGCCGGTGGTCTGGGGCCAACGTCCTGACTTTC
v_call: TRBV7-2
j_call: TRBJ2-6
cdr3_length: 17
clone_size: -
d_call: -

cdr3_aa: CARAGGRETYEQYF
cdr3_nt: TGTGCCCGGGCGGGGGGAAGGGAGACCTACGAGCAGTACTTC
v_call: TRBV24-1
j_call: TRBJ2-7
cdr3_length: 14
clone_size: -
d_call: TRBD2

cdr3_aa: CSARPVYGYTF
cdr3_nt: TGCAGTGCTAGACCGGTATATGGCTACACCTTC
v_call: TRBV20-1
j_call: TRBJ1-2
cdr3_length: 11
clone_size: -
d_call: -

cdr3_aa: CASRLGLAGNEQFF
cdr3_nt: TGTGCCAGCAGACTCGGACTAGCGGGGAATGAGCAGTTCTTC
v_call: TRBV2
j_call: TRBJ2-1
cdr3_length: 14
clone_size: -
d_call: TRBD2

cdr3_aa: CASNSNIPRYGYTF
cdr3_nt: TGTGCCAGCAACTCAAATATCCCGCGGTATGGCTACACCTTC
v_call: TRBV28
j_call: TRBJ1-2
cdr3_length: 14
clone_size: many
d_call: -

cdr3_aa: CASSLAGLEAQHF
cdr3_nt: TGTGCCAGCAGCCTCGCCGGACTCGAAGCCCAGCATTTT
v_call: TRBV5-6
j_call: TRBJ1-5
cdr3_length: 13
clone_size: -
d_call: -

cdr3_aa: CASSPEDRALNSPLHF
cdr3_nt: TGTGCCAGCAGCCCAGAGGACAGGGCGCTTAATTCACCCCTCCACTTT
v_call: TRBV9
j_call: TRBJ1-6
cdr3_length: 16
clone_size: -
d_call: TRBD1

cdr3_aa: CSASRGTTYEQYF
cdr3_nt: TGCAGTGCTAGTCGGGGGACAACCTACGAGCAGTACTTC
v_call: TRBV20-1
j_call: TRBJ2-7
cdr3_length: 13
clone_size: -
d_call: -

cdr3_aa: CATSRAKRANTGETQYF
cdr3_nt: TGTGCCACCAGCAGAGCGAAGAGGGCGAACACCGGGGAGACCCAGTACTTC
v_call: TRBV15
j_call: TRBJ2-5
cdr3_length: 17
clone_size: -
d_call: -

cdr3_aa: CASKQGSRGELFF
cdr3_nt: TGTGCCAGCAAACAGGGAAGCAGAGGGGAGCTGTTTTTT
v_call: TRBV12-3/TRBV12-4
j_call: TRBJ2-2
cdr3_length: 13
clone_size: -
d_call: -

cdr3_aa: CASIRQSGGGSINNEQFF
cdr3_nt: TGTGCCAGCATACGACAGAGCGGGGGTGGCTCGATAAACAATGAGCAATTCTTC
v_call: TRBV2
j_call: TRBJ2-1
cdr3_length: 18
clone_size: -
d_call: TRBD2

cdr3_aa: CASTKRDRDNQPQHF
cdr3_nt: TGTGCCAGCACCAAAAGGGACAGGGACAATCAGCCCCAGCATTTT
v_call: TRBV7-9
j_call: TRBJ1-5
cdr3_length: 15
clone_size: -
d_call: TRBD1

cdr3_aa: CASSPTGGQNWDYGYTF
cdr3_nt: TGTGCCAGCAGTCCTACAGGGGGACAGAATTGGGACTATGGCTACACCTTC
v_call: TRBV6-6
j_call: TRBJ1-2
cdr3_length: 17
clone_size: many
d_call: TRBD1

cdr3_aa: CASSLGGPRETQYF
cdr3_nt: TGTGCCAGCAGCTTAGGAGGCCCTAGGGAGACCCAGTACTTC
v_call: TRBV7-2
j_call: TRBJ2-5
cdr3_length: 14
clone_size: few
d_call: -

cdr3_aa: CASSKDSLTDTQYF
cdr3_nt: TGTGCCAGCAGCAAGGACTCGCTAACGGATACGCAGTATTTT
v_call: TRBV7-2
j_call: TRBJ2-3
cdr3_length: 14
clone_size: -
d_call: -

cdr3_aa: CSARDPGQASYEQYF
cdr3_nt: TGCAGTGCTAGAGATCCGGGACAGGCCTCCTACGAGCAGTACTTC
v_call: TRBV20-1
j_call: TRBJ2-7
cdr3_length: 15
clone_size: -
d_call: TRBD1

cdr3_aa: CASSIGKVGGLNEQFF
cdr3_nt: TGTGCCAGTAGTATAGGGAAGGTGGGGGGGCTAAATGAGCAGTTCTTC
v_call: TRBV19
j_call: TRBJ2-1
cdr3_length: 16
clone_size: few
d_call: -

cdr3_aa: CASSETGTRITGELFF
cdr3_nt: TGCGCCAGCAGCGAAACCGGGACTAGAATCACCGGGGAGCTGTTTTTT
v_call: TRBV5-1
j_call: TRBJ2-2
cdr3_length: 16
clone_size: many
d_call: TRBD2

cdr3_aa: CSAADGGSSRDTQYF
cdr3_nt: TGCAGTGCCGCTGATGGGGGCTCATCCAGGGATACGCAGTATTTT
v_call: TRBV20-1
j_call: TRBJ2-3
cdr3_length: 15
clone_size: -
d_call: -

cdr3_aa: CATGSGRTDTQYF
cdr3_nt: TGTGCCACCGGCAGCGGGCGCACAGATACGCAGTATTTT
v_call: TRBV24-1
j_call: TRBJ2-3
cdr3_length: 13
clone_size: once
d_call: -

cdr3_aa: CASSDRGAAYEQYF
cdr3_nt: TGTGCCAGCAGTGACCGGGGGGCCGCCTACGAGCAGTACTTC
v_call: TRBV2
j_call: TRBJ2-7
cdr3_length: 14
clone_size: -
d_call: -

cdr3_aa: CASIERINGARDGYTF
cdr3_nt: TGTGCCAGCATTGAAAGGATCAATGGGGCGCGGGATGGCTACACCTTC
v_call: TRBV2
j_call: TRBJ1-2
cdr3_length: 16
clone_size: -
d_call: -

cdr3_aa: CAWSVNPGKYQPQHF
cdr3_nt: TGTGCCTGGAGTGTAAACCCCGGAAAGTATCAGCCCCAGCATTTT
v_call: TRBV30
j_call: TRBJ1-5
cdr3_length: 15
clone_size: -
d_call: -

cdr3_aa: CASSRPPGQGRSPLHF
cdr3_nt: TGTGCCAGCAGCCGTCCTCCGGGACAGGGTCGTTCACCCCTCCACTTT
v_call: TRBV7-9
j_call: TRBJ1-6
cdr3_length: 16
clone_size: -
d_call: TRBD1

cdr3_aa: CASRLTGKGYEQYF
cdr3_nt: TGTGCCAGCAGGCTGACAGGGAAGGGCTACGAGCAGTACTTC
v_call: TRBV6-2/TRBV6-3
j_call: TRBJ2-7
cdr3_length: 14
clone_size: -
d_call: TRBD1

cdr3_aa: CASSLAAGGRQETQYF
cdr3_nt: TGTGCCAGCAGCTTAGCAGCGGGGGGGCGCCAAGAGACCCAGTACTTC
v_call: TRBV5-6
j_call: TRBJ2-5
cdr3_length: 16
clone_size: -
d_call: TRBD2

cdr3_aa: CASRRMNTEAFF
cdr3_nt: TGTGCCAGTAGACGGATGAACACTGAAGCTTTCTTT
v_call: TRBV2
j_call: TRBJ1-1
cdr3_length: 12
clone_size: few
d_call: -

cdr3_aa: CASSAHRTGTRRPMGYTF
cdr3_nt: TGTGCCAGCAGCGCGCATCGGACAGGGACCCGGAGACCTATGGGCTACACCTTC
v_call: TRBV9
j_call: TRBJ1-2
cdr3_length: 18
clone_size: -
d_call: TRBD1

cdr3_aa: CASSGQGASSPLHF
cdr3_nt: TGTGCCAGCAGTGGACAGGGAGCGAGTTCACCCCTCCACTTT
v_call: TRBV28
j_call: TRBJ1-6
cdr3_length: 14
clone_size: many
d_call: TRBD1

cdr3_aa: CANSRGGQPQHF
cdr3_nt: TGTGCCAACAGCAGGGGGGGTCAGCCCCAGCATTTT
v_call: TRBV2
j_call: TRBJ1-5
cdr3_length: 12
clone_size: -
d_call: TRBD1

cdr3_aa: CASRNNTGELFF
cdr3_nt: TGTGCCAGCAGAAATAACACCGGGGAGCTGTTTTTT
v_call: TRBV5-4
j_call: TRBJ2-2
cdr3_length: 12
clone_size: -
d_call: -

cdr3_aa: CASRDPLNEQFF
cdr3_nt: TGTGCCAGCAGGGACCCGCTGAATGAGCAGTTCTTC
v_call: TRBV2
j_call: TRBJ2-1
cdr3_length: 12
clone_size: many
d_call: -

cdr3_aa: CASSLDVSYEQYF
cdr3_nt: TGCGCCAGCAGCTTGGATGTCTCCTACGAGCAGTACTTC
v_call: TRBV5-1
j_call: TRBJ2-7
cdr3_length: 13
clone_size: -
d_call: -

cdr3_aa: CSVLAGGGEQFF
cdr3_nt: TGCAGCGTACTAGCGGGGGGAGGAGAGCAGTTCTTC
v_call: TRBV29-1
j_call: TRBJ2-1
cdr3_length: 12
clone_size: -
d_call: TRBD2

cdr3_aa: CATSAETQYF
cdr3_nt: TGTGCCACTTCAGCAGAGACCCAGTACTTC
v_call: TRBV19
j_call: TRBJ2-5
cdr3_length: 10
clone_size: -
d_call: -

cdr3_aa: CSARGGHSGEQYF
cdr3_nt: TGCAGTGCTAGAGGCGGACATTCGGGCGAGCAGTACTTC
v_call: TRBV20-1
j_call: TRBJ2-7
cdr3_length: 13
clone_size: many
d_call: -